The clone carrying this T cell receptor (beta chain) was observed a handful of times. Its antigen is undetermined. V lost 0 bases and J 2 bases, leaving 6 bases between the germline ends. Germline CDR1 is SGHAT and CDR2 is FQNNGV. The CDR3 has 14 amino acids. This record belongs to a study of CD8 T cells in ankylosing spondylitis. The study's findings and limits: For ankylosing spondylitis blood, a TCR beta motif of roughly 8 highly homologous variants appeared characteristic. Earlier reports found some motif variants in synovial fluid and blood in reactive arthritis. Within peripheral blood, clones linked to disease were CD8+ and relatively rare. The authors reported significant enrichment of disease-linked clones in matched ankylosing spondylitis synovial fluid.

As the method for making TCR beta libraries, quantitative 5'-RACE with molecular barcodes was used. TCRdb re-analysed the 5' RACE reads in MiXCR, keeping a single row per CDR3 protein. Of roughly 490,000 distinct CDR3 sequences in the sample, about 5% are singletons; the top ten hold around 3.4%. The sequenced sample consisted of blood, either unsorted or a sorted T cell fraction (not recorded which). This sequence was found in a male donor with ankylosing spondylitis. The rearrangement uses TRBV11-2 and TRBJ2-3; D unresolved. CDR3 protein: CASSLEQITDTQYF. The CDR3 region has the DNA TGTGCCAGCAGCTTAGAGCAGATCACAGATACGCAGTATTTT.